These T cell receptor beta chains were read from a single sample in a study of shared clonotypes between healthy human individuals. This table comes from immunoSEQ multiplex PCR, and its TCRdb copy is limited to in-frame clones, with some not included. In the table there are some 740,000 clones, 80% to 95% of which are singletons. The specimen sequenced was naive CD8+ T cells sorted from blood. The receptors stem from a young man in good health. Each CDR3 is given with its conserved first and last residue.

v_call | cdr3_aa
TRBV28 | CASSPPPVVVLETQYF
TRBV10-3 | CAISEDGPLDEQYF
TRBV19 | CASTSRTGRALYGYTF
TRBV10-2 | CASTLGGRGDEQFF
TRBV13 | CASSLGGEVKNIQYF
TRBV29-1 | CSVEDGLGSPAGELFF
TRBV19 | CASSISGGNPYNEQFF
TRBV10-2 | CASSEITGEHYGYTF
TRBV9 | CASSANGIEQFF
TRBV28 | CASSPLGNTEAFF
TRBV5-4 | CASSFRGGRRDTQYF
TRBV20-1 | CSARDRDTQYF
TRBV19 | CASSPGQSSYEQYF
TRBV7-6 | CASSLDPVPEGGTDTQYF